The entry that follows covers one T cell receptor beta chain sequence. Its matching antigen is unknown. This sample is part of a study of Ad26.COV2.S vaccination and SARS-CoV-2 variants. The overall study: Among those in the COV1001 Ad26.COV2.S trial arm was the donor. The authors gave Ad26.COV2.S intramuscularly, either once or twice 56 days apart.

Stated treatment: roughly 19 received Ad26.COV2.S at low or high dose, single or two shots; about 5 received placebo; per-sample allocation not given. The study sampled participants on day 63 after the first vaccine or placebo injection. General study results and limits: Considerable breadth of spike-specific CD8+ and CD4+ T cell responses has reportedly been documented following vaccination.

Sequencing was performed with immunoSEQ multiplex PCR; in TCRdb, only in-frame clones are kept and a portion is missing. The repertoire holds some 480,000 clones, with roughly nine tenths as singletons. The sequencing here drew on peripheral blood, taken in a trial of Ad26.COV2.S vaccine versus placebo. This receptor was obtained from a person between 18 and 65 years old who received the Ad26.COV2.S COVID-19 vaccine or a placebo.

The CDR3 coding sequence is TGCAGTGCTAGTGCGGGAGGGTTAAGCGAGCAGTACTTC. This sequence encodes CSASAGGLSEQYF. J is TRBJ2-7 and V is TRBV20-1, with 9 bases fitting TRBD2. Trimming cost V 3 bases and J 6 bases; bases outside gene matches: 6. The CDR3 extends over 13 amino acids. Germline V lookup: CDR1 DFQATT, CDR2 SNEGSKA (reference sequence).